The next 20 T cell receptor beta chains were all read from a single sample in a study of shared clonotypes between healthy human individuals. Sequencing used immunoSEQ multiplex PCR; TCRdb keeps in-frame clones, though not all of them. This table has about 1.1 million clones, 78% appearing once. The material sequenced was memory CD4+ T cells from PBMCs. Subset of the sample: CD45RA-negative fraction. The source is a man aged 18 to 29 in good health. Some clones in this sample may be carry-over from other donors' samples.

A single count supports this clone. The gene calls are TRBV28 and TRBJ1-1, with TRBD1 identical over 9 bases. With V trimmed by 6 bases and J by 1 base, 9 bases remained unmatched. The CDR3 consists of 16 residues. Per the germline V gene, CDR1 is MDHEN and CDR2 is SYDVKM. The CDR3 sequence: CASSRTGATENTEAFF. The CDR3 bases are TGTGCCAGCAGCCGGACAGGGGCCACCGAGAACACTGAAGCTTTCTTT. Based on the CDR3 plus reference TRBV28 and TRBJ1-1, the full variable domain is DVKVTQSSRYLVKRTGEKVFLECVQDMDHENMFWYRQDPGLGLRLIYFSYDVKMKEKGDIPEGYSVSREKKERFSLILESASTNQTSMYLCASSRTGATENTEAFFGQGTRLTVV.

In nucleotides, the CDR3 is TGCGCCAGCAGCCAAGATCGAGGAGAGAGCTATGGCTACACCTTC. Translating it yields CASSQDRGESYGYTF. The chain is built from TRBV4-1 and TRBJ1-2; no reliable D call. The CDR3 is 15 amino acids. Per germline, CDR1 MGHRA and CDR2 YSYEKL. V shed 0 bases and J shed 4 bases, with 12 bases lying between them.

The chain is built from TRBV7-8 and TRBJ2-1, with D maybe TRBD2 (6 bases). This CDR3 spans 15 amino acids. Germline CDR1 and CDR2: SGHVS and FQNEAQ. The V gene lost 1 base and the J gene lost 8 bases, with 15 bases spanning the gap. The CDR3: CASSLGRVREDEQFF. CDR3 in DNA: TGTGCCAGCAGCTTAGGCCGTGTCAGGGAGGATGAGCAGTTCTTC.

The CDR3 loop reads CSANGPSPLHF. In DNA form, the CDR3 reads TGCAGTGCCAACGGTCCTTCACCCCTCCACTTT. V gene TRBV20-1 combines with J gene TRBJ1-6; no clear D gene. Trimming stripped 6 bases from V and 9 bases from J, with 9 bases between. The CDR3 runs to 11 residues. Germline V gene sequence: CDR1 DFQATT, CDR2 SNEGSKA (reference sequence).

The chain combines TRBV7-9 with TRBJ2-3, with D perhaps matching TRBD2 (5 bases). V shed 0 bases and J shed 5 bases, with 12 bases lying between them. The CDR3 contains 15 residues. From germline, CDR1 is SEHNR and CDR2 FQNEAQ (reference sequence). CDR3 nucleotides: TGTGCCAGCAGCTTAGCGGTACTAGAGGGAGATACGCAGTATTTT. This gives the protein CASSLAVLEGDTQYF.

The chain joins TRBV5-1 to TRBJ1-2; TRBD1 matches at 8 bases. V shed 4 bases and J 0 bases; nucleotides not matched to a gene: 11. Germline assignment: CDR1 SGHRS and CDR2 YFSETQ. This CDR3 comprises 17 residues. The CDR3 loop reads CASSPSGQATTNYGYTF. The CDR3 bases are TGCGCCAGCAGCCCGTCGGGACAGGCGACTACTAACTATGGCTACACCTTC.

The rearrangement links TRBV4-1 to TRBJ2-7; 11 bases match TRBD2. The CDR3 runs 16 residues. Germline V gene lookup returns CDR1 MGHRA and CDR2 YSYEKL. Trimming cost V 0 bases and J 8 bases; bases outside gene matches: 9. For the CDR3, the DNA is TGCGCCAGCAGCCAAGAGGGAAGTCTAGCGGGAGGTCAGCAGTACTTC. Protein sequence: CASSQEGSLAGGQQYF.

This rearrangement joins TRBV15 to TRBJ1-1; possible D gene TRBD1, 5 bases. V lost 8 bases and J lost 0, with 19 bases in between. The CDR3 loop spans 16 amino acids. The germline V gene encodes CDR1 LNHNV and CDR2 YYDKDF (reference sequence). Written as DNA, the CDR3 is TGTGCCACCCGAAGGGGATTTGAGGCCATGAACACTGAAGCTTTCTTT. The encoded protein is CATRRGFEAMNTEAFF.

This rearrangement joins TRBV28 to TRBJ1-2; D is possibly TRBD1 (5 bases). Germline assignment: CDR1 MDHEN and CDR2 SYDVKM. The length of the CDR3 is 14 residues. The ends were cut back, 3 bases at V and 3 bases at J, with 11 bases in the middle. The CDR3 nucleotides are TGTGCCAGCAGTTTCCTACAGGCGTACTATGGCTACACCTTC. Translation: CASSFLQAYYGYTF.

The chain employs TRBV7-8 and TRBJ1-2, with D tentatively TRBD1 (5 bases). Looked up from germline, CDR1 is SGHVS and CDR2 is FQNEAQ. Deletions cut 4 bases from V and 7 bases from J, with 16 bases between. The CDR3 covers 14 residues. CDR3 residues: CASSSPRDRGGYTF. CDR3 coding DNA: TGTGCCAGCAGCTCTCCCAGGGATCGGGGTGGCTACACCTTC.

The chain is built from TRBV19 and TRBJ1-2; possibly TRBD1 for D (6 bases). Germline V lookup: CDR1 LNHDA, CDR2 SQIVND (reference sequence). V shed 11 bases and J shed 3 bases, with 28 bases lying between them. The CDR3 is 17 residues long. CDR3 residues: CAAPGRGREAGYYGYTF. The CDR3 DNA sequence: TGTGCCGCGCCCGGCAGGGGCAGGGAAGCAGGGTACTATGGCTACACCTTC.

The chain combines TRBV6-5 with TRBJ2-7; 8 nucleotides line up with TRBD2. Losses at the gene ends were 7 bases for V and 5 bases for J; bases not matched to a gene: 7. Germline assignment: CDR1 MNHEY and CDR2 SVGAGI. The CDR3 is 13 amino acids. The CDR3 region is CASTPRGGHEQYF. The CDR3 DNA reads as TGTGCCAGCACCCCCCGGGGGGGCCACGAGCAGTACTTC.

The chain uses TRBV19 and TRBJ1-5, with unresolved D. CDR3 length equals 14 residues. V gave up 7 bases and J gave up 4 bases, with 14 bases separating them. CDR1 is LNHDA, CDR2 SQIVND, per germline (reference sequence). This CDR3 is CASTIIGRNQPQHF. In DNA, the CDR3 is TGTGCCAGTACCATCATTGGGCGAAATCAGCCCCAGCATTTT. The variable domain in full, with the rest retrieved from reference TRBV19 and TRBJ1-5, is DGGITQSPKYLFRKEGQNVTLSCEQNLNHDAMYWYRQDPGQGLRLIYYSQIVNDFQKGDIAEGYSVSREKKESFPLTVTSAQKNPTAFYLCASTIIGRNQPQHFGDGTRLSIL.

This clone has just a few counts. This chain uses TRBV18 with TRBJ2-5, with TRBD2 identical over 7 bases. V gave up 0 bases and J gave up 5 bases; unmatched junction bases: 6. This CDR3 is 15 amino acids long. Germline V gives CDR1 KGHSH, CDR2 LQKENI. The CDR3 sequence is CASSPPGRVEETQYF. CDR3 DNA sequence: TGTGCCAGCTCACCACCAGGGAGGGTTGAGGAGACCCAGTACTTC.

CDR3 sequence (DNA): TGCAGCGTTGAAGTAGGGTCCTATGGCTACACCTTC. Protein: CSVEVGSYGYTF. This chain joins TRBV29-1 and TRBJ1-2; the D is unclear. Trimming stripped 1 base from V and 4 bases from J, with 7 bases between. Per germline, CDR1 SQVTM and CDR2 ANQGSEA. This CDR3 region has 12 residues.

This clone was seen a handful of times. This chain joins TRBV4-3 and TRBJ2-5; D perhaps matches TRBD2 (6 bases). V lost 3 bases, J lost 0 bases, and 14 bases lay in between. From germline, CDR1 is LGHNA and CDR2 YSLEER. This CDR3 region has 16 residues. CDR3 sequence (DNA): TGCGCCAGCAGCCAGTCGGGAGTTTTATACCAAGAGACCCAGTACTTC. Protein product: CASSQSGVLYQETQYF.

CDR3 residues: CASSSPSRVNQPQHF. In DNA form, the CDR3 reads TGTGCCAGCAGTTCACCCAGCAGGGTAAATCAGCCCCAGCATTTT. The genes are TRBV28 and TRBJ1-5, with D perhaps TRBD1 (5 bases). This CDR3 spans 15 amino acids. The germline V gene encodes CDR1 MDHEN and CDR2 SYDVKM. V was trimmed by 4 bases and J by 4 bases, leaving 14 bases between them.

There are a few counts of this clone. This sequence joins TRBV6-1 and TRBJ2-7; 10 positions agree with TRBD1. The CDR3 is 15 amino acids. Germline V gene sequence: CDR1 MNHNS, CDR2 SASEGT. The V and J ends lost 6 bases and 5 bases, in that order; junction bases with no gene match: 10. CDR3: CASRTPGQGSHEQYF. The CDR3 DNA reads as TGTGCCAGCAGGACACCGGGACAGGGGTCCCACGAGCAGTACTTC.

The chain joins TRBV6-1 to TRBJ2-7, with 8 bases identical to TRBD2. V shed 6 bases and J 5 bases; nucleotides not matched to a gene: 12. The CDR3 sequence is 15 residues long. From germline, CDR1 is MNHNS and CDR2 SASEGT. CDR3 sequence: CASRLAALGVDEQYF. In nucleotides, the CDR3 is TGTGCCAGCAGACTAGCGGCCTTGGGGGTCGACGAGCAGTACTTC.

The J gene is TRBJ1-2, the V gene TRBV29-1; 10 bases are a match to TRBD1. The CDR3 covers 17 residues. The V and J ends lost 0 bases and 4 bases, in that order; junction bases with no gene match: 11. Germline V gene sequence: CDR1 SQVTM, CDR2 ANQGSEA. The CDR3 loop is CSVEERLDRGRLYGYTF. DNA for the CDR3: TGCAGCGTTGAAGAAAGGCTGGACAGGGGGAGGCTCTATGGCTACACCTTC.